A selection of T cell receptor beta chains follows, all from one sample in a study of spatial heterogeneity in lung cancer. Each CDR3 protein gets one entry after TCRdb re-called the 5' RACE reads with MiXCR. In the table there are about 10,000 distinct CDR3 sequences, about 11% of which are singletons. Material: lung tumor tissue, obtained at surgery. Every receptor here comes from a female donor with early-stage non-small cell lung cancer. CDR3s include the opening cysteine and the closing phenylalanine or tryptophan. D genes are given only for firm matches. For some rows the clone size is stated as once, few or many, or as a class when expanded; others skip it.

clone_size,d_call,v_call,j_call,cdr3_nt,cdr3_aa
.,.,TRBV18,TRBJ2-5,TGTGCCAGCTCACCACCGGCCGGTTCAGAGACCCAGTACTTC,CASSPPAGSETQYF
many,.,TRBV11-2,TRBJ2-2,TGTGCCAGCTCCTCTGGGGTGAACACCGGGGAGCTGTTTTTT,CASSSGVNTGELFF
.,TRBD1,TRBV12-3/TRBV12-4,TRBJ1-6,TGTGCCAGCAGAGGGACAGGGGGCAATTCACCCCTCCACTTT,CASRGTGGNSPLHF
many,TRBD2,TRBV18,TRBJ2-3,TGTGCCAGCTCACCGCTAGATAGCGGGAGAACAGATACGCAGTATTTT,CASSPLDSGRTDTQYF
.,.,TRBV28,TRBJ2-1,TGTGCCAGCAGTTTATCCGTCGGGGCGCTCTCCTACAATGAGCAGTTCTTC,CASSLSVGALSYNEQFF
.,TRBD2,TRBV5-1,TRBJ2-3,TGCGTCAGCAGCTTGGCGGGGGAGACGCAGTATTTT,CVSSLAGETQYF
few,.,TRBV9,TRBJ2-2,TGTGCCAGCAGGAAGGGGCCGGGCACCGGGGAGCTGTTTTTT,CASRKGPGTGELFF
.,.,TRBV12-3/TRBV12-4,TRBJ1-1,TGTGCCAGCAGTCCCCATCAGGGGACCTCCAACCGTGTCACTGAAGCTTTCTTT,CASSPHQGTSNRVTEAFF
.,.,TRBV10-3,TRBJ2-7,TGTGCCATCAGTCGGGACATTTCCTACGAGCAGTACTTC,CAISRDISYEQYF
many,TRBD2,TRBV20-1,TRBJ2-6,TGCAGTGCTATTTCTAGCGGGGGGGCCTGGTCTGGGGCCAACGTCCTGACTTTC,CSAISSGGAWSGANVLTF
medium-sized,.,TRBV7-6,TRBJ2-3,TGTGCCAGCAGCCCTAAGGTAGCAGATACGCAGTATTTT,CASSPKVADTQYF
many,.,TRBV11-2,TRBJ1-3,TGTGCCAGCAGCATTGACAACTCTGGAAACACCATATATTTT,CASSIDNSGNTIYF
.,TRBD1,TRBV13,TRBJ2-5,TGTGCCAGCAGCTTACGGGACAGAGAAGAGACCCAGTACTTC,CASSLRDREETQYF
.,.,TRBV12-3/TRBV12-4,TRBJ1-2,TGTGCCAGCAGTTTGAGGGCCTCCTATGGCTACACCTTC,CASSLRASYGYTF
.,TRBD2,TRBV20-1,TRBJ2-5,TGCAGTGCTAGTGGTAGCGGGGGGGCCCAAGAGACCCAGTACTTC,CSASGSGGAQETQYF
many,.,TRBV5-1,TRBJ2-7,TGCGCCAGCAGCTCACAGGGTCCCTACGAGCAGTACTTC,CASSSQGPYEQYF
many,.,TRBV12-3/TRBV12-4,TRBJ1-4,TGTGCCAGCAGTTTTGTTCCAGGCGAAAAACTGTTTTTT,CASSFVPGEKLFF
many,.,TRBV7-2,TRBJ2-1,TGTGCCAGCAGCACGCCAGGGTTGTACAATGAGCAGTTCTTC,CASSTPGLYNEQFF
medium-sized,.,TRBV7-2,TRBJ1-1,TGTGCCAGCAGCTTAGCGATCAGGCCGAACACTGAAGCTTTCTTT,CASSLAIRPNTEAFF
.,.,TRBV7-2,TRBJ1-1,TGTGCCAGCAGCTCCAGGACGGCCCCCATGAACACTGAAGCTTTCTTT,CASSSRTAPMNTEAFF
many,.,TRBV4-3,TRBJ1-5,TGCGCCAGCAGCCAAGATTGGGGGTTTCAGCCCCAGCATTTT,CASSQDWGFQPQHF
.,TRBD1,TRBV9,TRBJ2-6,TGTGCCAGCAGGGAACAGGGGTCTGGGGCCAACGTCCTGACTTTC,CASREQGSGANVLTF
many,TRBD2,TRBV20-1,TRBJ2-1,TGCAGTGCCCTGGGGGCGGGAGGGAACAATGAGCAGTTCTTC,CSALGAGGNNEQFF
many,.,TRBV5-6,TRBJ1-6,TGTGCCAGCAGCTTGTGGTGGGCAGGCAATTCACCCCTCCACTTT,CASSLWWAGNSPLHF
.,TRBD1,TRBV12-3/TRBV12-4,TRBJ1-2,TGTGCCAGCAGTCAGTTACAGGGGGCAGGATATGGCTACACCTTC,CASSQLQGAGYGYTF
.,.,TRBV4-3,TRBJ1-2,TGCGCCAGCAGCCGGACGATAGGGGGCTATGGCTACACCTTC,CASSRTIGGYGYTF
few,TRBD1,TRBV5-1,TRBJ2-2,TGCGCCAGCAGCCACGGACAGGGGGTAACCGGGGAGCTGTTTTTT,CASSHGQGVTGELFF
many,TRBD1,TRBV28,TRBJ1-5,TGTGCCAGCAGTCCTTCGACAGGGAGGTGGAATCAGCCCCAGCATTTT,CASSPSTGRWNQPQHF
.,.,TRBV11-2,TRBJ2-5,TGTGCCAGCAGCTTAGATCGAGAGAAGACAGAAGAGACCCAGTACTTC,CASSLDREKTEETQYF
medium-sized,.,TRBV7-8,TRBJ2-1,TGTGCCAGCAGCAGTAAGGGGAGCGGAAGTACAAATGAGCAGTTCTTC,CASSSKGSGSTNEQFF
once,.,TRBV7-7,TRBJ2-2,TGTGCTAGCAGCTTTGGGGCAGCCACCTCGAACACCGGGGAGCTGTTTTTT,CASSFGAATSNTGELFF
medium-sized,.,TRBV3-1,TRBJ1-1,TGTGCCAGCAGCCAATTAGGGAACACTGAAGCTTTCTTT,CASSQLGNTEAFF
few,.,TRBV11-2,TRBJ2-3,TGTGCCAGCAGCTCCGGGACTAGCACAGATACGCAGTATTTT,CASSSGTSTDTQYF
many,.,TRBV12-3/TRBV12-4,TRBJ1-5,TGTGCCAGCAGTAGGGCAGGCAATCAGCCCCAGCATTTT,CASSRAGNQPQHF
many,TRBD2,TRBV27,TRBJ2-3,TGTGCCAGCAGTTGGGAGCGGGGGGGCCGCGCAGATACGCAGTATTTT,CASSWERGGRADTQYF
many,.,TRBV7-9,TRBJ2-1,TGTGCCAGCAGCGCTTACCGAGGGCTAGGGTACAATGAGCAGTTCTTC,CASSAYRGLGYNEQFF
few,TRBD1,TRBV25-1,TRBJ1-1,TGTGCCACGGCAGGGGGGAAGAACACTGAAGCTTTCTTT,CATAGGKNTEAFF
medium-sized,TRBD1,TRBV28,TRBJ2-7,TGTGCCAGCAGTTCCCCAAGAGGGGGCTTCTACGAGCAGTACTTC,CASSSPRGGFYEQYF